A selection of T cell receptor beta chains follows, all from one sample in a study of molecular identifiers for immune sequencing clone quantification. TCRdb re-called the PCR reads through MiXCR, storing one row per CDR3 protein. The sample holds hundreds of thousands of distinct CDR3 sequences, about 25% seen once. The sample taken for sequencing was naive CD8+ T cells from blood, with Jurkat cell RNA spiked in. These TCRs come from a human donor in good health. Some libraries in this study had Jurkat cell RNA spiked in. Both conserved end residues are part of each CDR3. The D gene is left open where the match is weak. The size entry is marked missing in some rows and otherwise reads once, few, many or a size class.

D: -
V: TRBV27
J: TRBJ1-1
length: 13
size: few
DNA: TGTGCCAGCAGTTTGCCAGTGAACACTGAAGCTTTCTTT
CDR3: CASSLPVNTEAFF

D: -
V: TRBV29-1
J: TRBJ1-1
length: 11
size: many
DNA: TGCAGCGTCTTACAGAACACTGAAGCTTTCTTT
CDR3: CSVLQNTEAFF

D: TRBD2
V: TRBV9
J: TRBJ2-3
length: 15
size: -
DNA: TGTGCCAGCAGGCGGGGGGGCGGTAGCACAGATACGCAGTATTTT
CDR3: CASRRGGGSTDTQYF

D: -
V: TRBV7-3
J: TRBJ2-1
length: 18
size: -
DNA: TGTGCCAGCAGCTGGCAGGGGCGAGGGGGAGAATCCTACAATGAGCAGTTCTTC
CDR3: CASSWQGRGGESYNEQFF

D: -
V: TRBV29-1
J: TRBJ1-2
length: 15
size: many
DNA: TGCAGCGTTGCGTCCCAGGATTCATCCCGTTATGGCTACACCTTC
CDR3: CSVASQDSSRYGYTF

D: -
V: TRBV5-6
J: TRBJ2-2
length: 12
size: -
DNA: TGTGCCAGCAGCTTAGAACTCGGGGAGCTGTTTTTT
CDR3: CASSLELGELFF

D: TRBD1
V: TRBV30
J: TRBJ2-5
length: 12
size: few
DNA: TGTGCCTGGGGGACAGGGGTAGAGACCCAGTACTTC
CDR3: CAWGTGVETQYF

D: -
V: TRBV4-2
J: TRBJ1-2
length: 14
size: many
DNA: TGTGCCAGCAGCCAAGATCTAGGAAACTATGGCTACACCTTC
CDR3: CASSQDLGNYGYTF

D: TRBD1
V: TRBV9
J: TRBJ1-1
length: 17
size: -
DNA: TGTGCCAGCGGCGTAGCAGGTGGGACAGGTCCGAACACTGAAGCTTTCTTT
CDR3: CASGVAGGTGPNTEAFF

D: -
V: TRBV7-9
J: TRBJ2-7
length: 12
size: many
DNA: TGTGCCAGCAAGAGTCCGGAGAACGAGCAGTACTTC
CDR3: CASKSPENEQYF

D: -
V: TRBV30
J: TRBJ2-1
length: 13
size: few
DNA: TGTGCCTGGGGGGCAGCCCGACACAATGAGCAGTCCTTC
CDR3: CAWGAARHNEQSF

D: -
V: TRBV6-5
J: TRBJ2-7
length: 14
size: many
DNA: TGTGCCAGCAGTGTGACAGGAGCTAGCTACGAGCAGTACTTC
CDR3: CASSVTGASYEQYF

D: -
V: TRBV9
J: TRBJ2-5
length: 15
size: -
DNA: TGTGCCGGCAGCGTAGGTGAGGAGACCGGGGGGACCCAGTACTTC
CDR3: CAGSVGEETGGTQYF

D: -
V: TRBV19
J: TRBJ2-3
length: 13
size: many
DNA: TGTGCCAGTAGTCCGAATAGCGCAGATACGCAGTATTTT
CDR3: CASSPNSADTQYF

D: TRBD1
V: TRBV7-9
J: TRBJ1-1
length: 15
size: few
DNA: TGTGCCAGCAGCTCACCGGGACAGGAGAACACTGAAGCTTTCTTT
CDR3: CASSSPGQENTEAFF

D: -
V: TRBV4-1
J: TRBJ1-2
length: 14
size: many
DNA: TGCGCCAGCAGCCAAGAAGTAGAGTACTATGGCTACACCTTC
CDR3: CASSQEVEYYGYTF

D: TRBD1
V: TRBV10-3
J: TRBJ2-7
length: 12
size: -
DNA: TGTGCCACGCTGGGACAGTCCTACGAGCAGTACTTC
CDR3: CATLGQSYEQYF

D: -
V: TRBV5-6
J: TRBJ2-7
length: 14
size: many
DNA: TGTGCCAGCAGCCTTTTCGACAGTTCCTACGAGCAGTACTTC
CDR3: CASSLFDSSYEQYF

D: -
V: TRBV19
J: TRBJ1-3
length: 13
size: -
DNA: TGTGCCAGTAGCTACGACTCTGGAAACACCATATATTTT
CDR3: CASSYDSGNTIYF

D: -
V: TRBV4-3
J: TRBJ2-5
length: 16
size: -
DNA: TGCGCCAGCAGCCAAGATGGAGCAGGGGATAAAGAGACCCAGTACTTC
CDR3: CASSQDGAGDKETQYF

D: -
V: TRBV19
J: TRBJ2-7
length: 13
size: -
DNA: TGTGCCAGTAGTATCTGGACCACGTCGGAGCAGTACTTC
CDR3: CASSIWTTSEQYF

D: TRBD1
V: TRBV7-2
J: TRBJ2-7
length: 16
size: many
DNA: TGTGCCAGCAGCTTAGGGTGGGGCCAGGGGGCCTACGAGCAGTACTTC
CDR3: CASSLGWGQGAYEQYF

D: -
V: TRBV4-1
J: TRBJ1-1
length: 17
size: many
DNA: TGCGCCAGCAGCCATCTATTGTCTGGGGAGTCGAACACTGAAGCTTTCTTT
CDR3: CASSHLLSGESNTEAFF